The 8 T cell receptor beta chains reported below all come from one sample, sequenced in a study of blood T cells in healthy people across ages. A sample-barcoded 5' primer and a J-beta primer mix were used in a second PCR of roughly 6 to 11 cycles. TCRdb itself ran the 5' RACE reads through MiXCR, one entry per CDR3 protein. The sample includes 550,000 to 600,000 distinct CDR3 sequences, approximately 25% of them seen just once. Material: blood. The receptors stem from a woman aged 70-85 years in good health.

This clonotype was detected a few times. It may be a read error: a sequence one base away is much more abundant. V is TRBV7-9 and J is TRBJ2-2; D gene uncertain. Trimming left V 1 base short and J 5 bases short, with 2 bases between. Germline CDR1 and CDR2: SEHNR and FQNEAQ (reference sequence). This CDR3 has 12 amino acids. DNA of the CDR3: TGTGCCAGCAGCTTAGAAACCGGGGAGCTGTTTTTT. Translation: CASSLETGELFF.

The chain links TRBV7-2 to TRBJ2-5; D not resolved. This CDR3 region has 15 residues. Germline V gene lookup returns CDR1 SGHTA and CDR2 FQGNSA. Trimming cost V 4 bases and J 4 bases, with 16 bases left between them. The CDR3 reads CASSSQSAVGETQYF. CDR3 nucleotide sequence: TGTGCCAGCAGCTCACAGTCAGCAGTAGGAGAGACCCAGTACTTC.

The chain couples TRBV20-1 to TRBJ2-7; D is possibly TRBD1 or TRBD2 (5 bases each). The CDR3 is 16 residues long. The germline V gene has CDR1 DFQATT and CDR2 SNEGSKA (reference sequence). Deletions cut 0 bases from V and 0 bases from J, with 15 bases between. CDR3 nucleotide sequence: TGCAGTGCTAGAGACGAGACCGGGGCAGTCTCCTACGAGCAGTACTTC. It encodes CSARDETGAVSYEQYF.

The chain employs TRBV4-2 and TRBJ2-7; D is possibly TRBD1 (6 bases). CDR1 is LGHNA, CDR2 YNFKEQ, per germline. Trimming shortened V by 0 bases and J by 1 base, and 10 bases separated the two germline ends. This CDR3 is 15 amino acids long. The CDR3 DNA reads as TGTGCCAGCAGCCAAGAATGGGACACTTCCTACGAGCAGTACTTC. Translation: CASSQEWDTSYEQYF.

This clonotype has just a few counts. This chain joins TRBV20-1 and TRBJ1-5; 10 bases agree with TRBD1. The length of the CDR3 is 15 residues. The junction had 4 bases not matched to a gene; V was cut back by 5 bases and J by 0 bases. The germline CDR1 and CDR2 sequences are DFQATT and SNEGSKA (reference sequence). The CDR3 bases are TGCAGTGCTTGGGACAGGGGACATAGCAATCAGCCCCAGCATTTT. Amino acids: CSAWDRGHSNQPQHF.

Only a few counts were recorded for this clonotype. The chain recombines TRBV3-1 with TRBJ2-3; D is ambiguous. The CDR3 contains 14 residues. With 4 bases removed from V and 7 bases from J, the gap between germline ends came to 15 bases. The germline gives CDR1 LGHDT, CDR2 YNNKEL (reference sequence). The CDR3 bases are TGTGCCAGCAGCCTTGTTTCTAGAACCAATACGCAGTATTTT. It is translated as CASSLVSRTNTQYF.

V usage is TRBV7-9 and J usage is TRBJ1-1; D is perhaps TRBD1 (6 bases). CDR1 and CDR2 (germline): SEHNR, FQNEAQ (reference sequence). The CDR3 is 14 amino acids. Trimming left V 2 bases short and J 5 bases short, with 12 bases between. DNA for the CDR3: TGTGCCAGCAGCTTAAATATAGGGGGAACTGAAGCTTTCTTT. It yields the protein CASSLNIGGTEAFF.

This chain uses TRBV29-1 with TRBJ1-2, with 7 bases that match TRBD1. Losses at the gene ends were 7 bases for V and 6 bases for J; bases not matched to a gene: 8. The CDR3 sequence is 12 residues long. CDR1 and CDR2 (germline): SQVTM, ANQGSEA. The CDR3 nucleotides are TGCAGCGGGTCCGGGACAGTGGATGGCTACACCTTC. Translation gives CSGSGTVDGYTF.